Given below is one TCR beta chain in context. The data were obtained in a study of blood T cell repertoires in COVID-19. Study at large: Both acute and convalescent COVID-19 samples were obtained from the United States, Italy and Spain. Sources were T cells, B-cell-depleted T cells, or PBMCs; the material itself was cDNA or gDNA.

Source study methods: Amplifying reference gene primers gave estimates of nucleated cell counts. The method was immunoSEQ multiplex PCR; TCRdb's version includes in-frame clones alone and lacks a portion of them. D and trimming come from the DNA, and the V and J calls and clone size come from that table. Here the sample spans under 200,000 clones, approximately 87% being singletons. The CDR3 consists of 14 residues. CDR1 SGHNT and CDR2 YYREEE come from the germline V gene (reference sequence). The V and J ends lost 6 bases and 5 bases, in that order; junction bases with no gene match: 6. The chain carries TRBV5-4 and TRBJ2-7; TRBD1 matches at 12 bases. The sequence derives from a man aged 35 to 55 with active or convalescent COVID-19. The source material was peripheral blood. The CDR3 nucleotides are TGTGCCAGCAATTGGGACAGGGGGCACGACGAGCAGTACTTC. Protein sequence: CASNWDRGHDEQYF. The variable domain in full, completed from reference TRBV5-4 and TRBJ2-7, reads ETGVTQSPTHLIKTRGQQVTLRCSSQSGHNTVSWYQQALGQGPQFIFQYYREEENGRGNFPPRFSGLQFPNYSSELNVNALELDDSALYLCASNWDRGHDEQYFGPGTRLTVT.